A selection of T cell receptor beta chains follows, all from one sample in a study of cytomegalovirus exposure and HLA in healthy donors. The repertoire was sequenced with immunoSEQ multiplex PCR; TCRdb's copy has only in-frame clones and lacks some. Among about 140,000 clones listed, just under 80% were seen once. The sample comprised PBMCs. Receptors originate from a man younger than 45 in good health. Both conserved end residues are part of each CDR3. D genes are given only for firm matches. The listing skips clone size in some rows; elsewhere it reads once, few, many or a size class.

V gene	clone size	D gene	J gene	CDR3 DNA	CDR3 protein
TRBV10-2	NA	NA	TRBJ2-7	TGCGCCAGCAGTGATGGACAATATAGGACGGGGCAGTACTTC	CASSDGQYRTGQYF
TRBV7-2	NA	TRBD2	TRBJ2-1	TGTGCCAGCAGCCCCGGACTAGCCTTGGTCGGGAGTGAGCAGTTCTTC	CASSPGLALVGSEQFF
TRBV7-9	NA	TRBD2	TRBJ2-7	TGTGCCAGCAGCTTCGAACTAGCGGCTACCTACGAGCAGTACTTC	CASSFELAATYEQYF
TRBV28	few	NA	TRBJ1-1	TGTGCCAGCAGTCCAGACAGGCTTTTAAACACTGAAGCTTTCTTT	CASSPDRLLNTEAFF
TRBV7-9	few	TRBD2	TRBJ2-2	TGTGCCAGCAGCCCGACTAGCGGGCCGAACACCGGGGAGCTGTTTTTT	CASSPTSGPNTGELFF
TRBV10-1	NA	TRBD2	TRBJ2-7	TGCGCCAGCAGTGAACCATTCCGGGAGGGCCGCGAGCAGTACTTC	CASSEPFREGREQYF
TRBV19	NA	TRBD2	TRBJ2-5	TGTGCCAGTAGTGGGAGCGGGAGGCGACAGACCCAGTACTTC	CASSGSGRRQTQYF
TRBV4-3	NA	NA	TRBJ2-7	TGCGCCAGCAGCCAAGATCGGGACTGGTTCTACGAGCAGTACTTC	CASSQDRDWFYEQYF
TRBV30	NA	NA	TRBJ2-6	TGTGCCTGGGACAGTCACTACTCTGGGGCCAACGTCCTGACTTTC	CAWDSHYSGANVLTF
TRBV6-5	few	NA	TRBJ1-1	TGTGCCAGCAGTTACTCGCGGCAGCTGAACACTGAAGCTTTCTTT	CASSYSRQLNTEAFF
TRBV18	few	NA	TRBJ2-2	TGTGCCAATACCGGGACTTCGAACACCGGGGAGCTGTTTTTT	CANTGTSNTGELFF
TRBV19	NA	NA	TRBJ2-1	TGTGCCAGTAGAGGCGGGGATGAGCAGTTCTTC	CASRGGDEQFF